A single sample gave rise to the 30 T cell receptor beta chains below, sequenced in a study of technical replicates of blood from a few donors. Sequenced by immunoSEQ multiplex PCR; TCRdb stores in-frame clones only, minus some. The table records fewer than 60,000 clones, 92% of them present only once. The sequencing input was PBMCs. The receptors come from a human donor in good health. Some clones in this sample may be carry-over from other donors' samples.

This clone was seen just once. J is TRBJ2-7 and V is TRBV15; no clear D gene. The CDR3 is 13 residues long. Deletions cut 0 bases from V and 6 bases from J, with 9 bases between. Germline V lookup: CDR1 LNHNV, CDR2 YYDKDF (reference sequence). Written as DNA, the CDR3 is TGTGCCACCAGCAGAGACCTGGCTAGCGAGCAGTACTTC. Its protein is CATSRDLASEQYF.

V gene TRBV9 combines with J gene TRBJ1-1; 9 bases are shared with TRBD1. J lost 8 bases, V lost 4 bases, and 9 bases had no gene match. CDR1 and CDR2 from the germline V gene are SGDLS and YYNGEE. The CDR3 contains 14 residues. CDR3 sequence: CASSSDDRGKEAFF. The CDR3 DNA follows: TGTGCCAGCAGCTCGGACGACAGGGGGAAAGAAGCTTTCTTT.

The chain links TRBV30 to TRBJ2-2, with 7 nucleotides matching TRBD1. Germline values: CDR1 GTSNPN, CDR2 SVGIG (reference sequence). Germline trimming cut 4 bases from V and 2 bases from J; bases unmatched to any gene: 7. The CDR3 is 15 amino acids. CDR3 region: CAWTDDRDNTGELFF. The CDR3 DNA reads as TGTGCCTGGACCGACGACAGGGATAACACCGGGGAGCTGTTTTTT.

CDR3 region: CASSPSLGGNYGYTF. The CDR3 region has the DNA TGCGCCAGCAGCCCCTCTCTAGGGGGCAACTATGGCTACACCTTC. The chain employs TRBV4-3 and TRBJ1-2, with TRBD1 matching 7 bases. V was pared by 4 bases and J by 2 bases, with 7 bases of the junction left unmatched. Looked up from germline, CDR1 is LGHNA and CDR2 is YSLEER. The CDR3 has 15 amino acids.

V and J are TRBV5-6 and TRBJ2-2; D unclear. The germline V gene has CDR1 SGHDT and CDR2 YYEEEE. The CDR3 sequence is 13 residues long. Trimming shortened V by 0 bases and J by 11 bases, and 11 bases separated the two germline ends. The CDR3, as DNA: TGTGCCAGCAGCTTGGCTTTGGGCCCCGAGCTGTTTTTT. The encoded protein is CASSLALGPELFF.

The chain links TRBV12-5 to TRBJ1-1; 12 bases map to TRBD1. CDR1 and CDR2 (germline): LGHNT, FRNRAP. Trimming removed 6 bases from V and 7 bases from J; junction bases left unmatched: 6. CDR3 length: 14 residues. The DNA of the CDR3 is TGTGCTAGTGGGCGGGACAGGGGGCTGGTTGAAGCTTTCTTT. Translated: CASGRDRGLVEAFF.

The gene calls are TRBV27 and TRBJ2-7, with a weak D call TRBD1 (6 bases). V lost 6 bases and J lost 0, with 12 bases in between. The CDR3 has 14 residues. Germline V lookup: CDR1 MNHEY, CDR2 SMNVEV (reference sequence). The CDR3 DNA follows: TGTGCCAGCAGAGACAGGTCGATCTCCTACGAGCAGTACTTC. It translates to CASRDRSISYEQYF.

The V and J genes are TRBV5-1 and TRBJ2-7; the match to TRBD1 covers 12 bases. Germline trimming cut 4 bases from V and 3 bases from J; bases unmatched to any gene: 11. In germline, CDR1 is SGHRS, CDR2 YFSETQ. The CDR3 spans 17 residues. The CDR3 sequence is CASSPGFGTGGFYEQYF. The CDR3 coding sequence is TGCGCCAGCAGCCCCGGTTTTGGGACAGGGGGCTTCTACGAGCAGTACTTC.

The rearrangement uses TRBV4-2 and TRBJ2-5, with TRBD2 identical over 12 bases. V gave up 1 base and J gave up 4 bases; unmatched junction bases: 4. The germline gives CDR1 LGHNA, CDR2 YNFKEQ. The CDR3 runs 16 residues. The CDR3 loop reads CASSQVQGLAGETQYF. CDR3 nucleotides: TGTGCCAGCAGCCAAGTTCAGGGACTAGCGGGAGAGACCCAGTACTTC.

The chain recombines TRBV5-4 with TRBJ1-3; D gene ambiguous. With 4 bases removed from V and 0 bases from J, the gap between germline ends came to 14 bases. CDR1 SGHNT and CDR2 YYREEE come from the germline V gene (reference sequence). The CDR3 extends over 16 amino acids. CDR3 sequence reads: CASSDGFSSSGNTIYF. Written as DNA, the CDR3 is TGTGCCAGCAGCGATGGGTTCTCTAGCTCTGGAAACACCATATATTTT.

This chain links TRBV2 with TRBJ2-7; D may be TRBD2 (6 bases). The CDR3 covers 14 residues. Germline loops: CDR1 SNHLY, CDR2 FYNNEI. Trimming took 7 bases from V and 6 from J, leaving 19 bases between them. The CDR3 loop reads CASKIAELSGEQYF. DNA for the CDR3: TGTGCCAGCAAGATAGCGGAGCTATCGGGCGAGCAGTACTTC.

The chain recombines TRBV18 with TRBJ1-5; D ambiguous. V was trimmed by 6 bases and J by 6 bases, leaving 12 bases between them. The CDR3 has 13 amino acids. Per the germline V gene, CDR1 is KGHSH and CDR2 is LQKENI. DNA for the CDR3: TGTGCCAGCTCCGAGGGATACAGTCAGCCCCAGCATTTT. It is translated as CASSEGYSQPQHF.

V gene TRBV6-5 combines with J gene TRBJ2-4; 8 bases are shared with TRBD2. There are 11 residues in the CDR3. J was trimmed by 13 bases and V by 7 bases; bases with no gene match: 6. The germline V gene has CDR1 MNHEY and CDR2 SVGAGI. The CDR3: CASTAGGVQYF. The CDR3 DNA is TGTGCCAGCACTGCCGGGGGGGTGCAGTACTTC.

This sequence joins TRBV5-6 and TRBJ1-3; TRBD1 matches at 8 bases. The length of the CDR3 is 14 residues. Trimming cost V 3 bases and J 6 bases; bases outside gene matches: 5. Germline values: CDR1 SGHDT, CDR2 YYEEEE. CDR3 region: CASSYRTGTNTIYF. The CDR3 DNA reads as TGTGCCAGCAGCTACCGGACAGGGACAAACACCATATATTTT.

The chain carries TRBV2 and TRBJ1-4; D is uncertain. This CDR3 comprises 13 residues. Germline V gene data show CDR1 as SNHLY and CDR2 as FYNNEI. Trimming left V 9 bases short and J 6 bases short, with 14 bases between. CDR3 loop: CASDRPRDEKLFF. The DNA of the CDR3 is TGTGCCAGTGATCGACCCCGGGATGAAAAACTGTTTTTT. Full variable domain (missing parts from reference TRBV2 and TRBJ1-4): EPEVTQTPSHQVTQMGQEVILRCVPISNHLYFYWYRQILGQKVEFLVSFYNNEISEKSEIFDDQFSVERPDGSNFTLKIRSTKLEDSAMYFCASDRPRDEKLFFGSGTQLSVL.

The genes are TRBV7-3 and TRBJ2-5, with TRBD2 matching over 8 bases. With 5 bases clipped from V and 4 bases from J, the junction kept 12 bases outside the gene matches. CDR1 and CDR2 from the germline V gene are SGHTA and FQGTGA. The CDR3 runs 16 residues. This CDR3 reads CASSLGGVAGLETQYF. CDR3 DNA sequence: TGTGCCAGCAGCCTAGGTGGGGTAGCGGGGTTAGAGACCCAGTACTTC.

This clone occurred a few times. This rearrangement joins TRBV7-6 to TRBJ1-3; perhaps TRBD1 as D (6 bases). CDR3 length equals 15 residues. V gave up 2 bases and J gave up 0 bases, with 8 bases separating them. Germline CDR1 reads SGHVS; CDR2 reads FNYEAQ. CDR3 sequence: CASSLQGRSGNTIYF. DNA of the CDR3: TGTGCCAGCAGCTTACAGGGGCGCTCTGGAAACACCATATATTTT.

CDR3 sequence reads: CASTPPSNYEQYF. In DNA, the CDR3 is TGCGCCAGCACCCCACCCTCTAACTACGAGCAGTACTTC. This rearrangement joins TRBV5-1 to TRBJ2-7, with unresolved D. From germline, CDR1 is SGHRS and CDR2 YFSETQ. The CDR3 sequence is 13 residues long. V lost 6 bases, J lost 3 bases, and 13 bases lay in between.

CDR3 DNA: TGTGCCAGCACCATACGTGAGGGGAGGACAGATACGCAGTATTTT. Protein sequence: CASTIREGRTDTQYF. The genes are TRBV11-2 and TRBJ2-3, with D tentatively TRBD2 (6 bases). The V end lost 7 bases, the J end lost 3 bases, and 17 bases lay between the germline ends. Looked up from germline, CDR1 is SGHAT and CDR2 is FQNNGV. This CDR3 is built from 15 residues.

V is TRBV30 and J is TRBJ2-4, with TRBD2 identical over 10 bases. This CDR3 comprises 15 residues. In germline, CDR1 is GTSNPN, CDR2 SVGIG (reference sequence). Trimming at V came to 5 bases and at J to 4 bases, leaving 8 bases not matched to a gene. The CDR3 DNA reads TGTGCCTGGGGAGTGGTAGCGGGAGGAAAAAACATTCAGTACTTC. It yields the protein CAWGVVAGGKNIQYF.

Only one count was recorded for this clone. The genes are TRBV14 and TRBJ2-7, with 7 positions matching TRBD2. The CDR3 runs 15 residues. Germline CDR1 and CDR2: SGHDN and FVKESK. V shed 4 bases and J 0 bases; nucleotides not matched to a gene: 6. In DNA, the CDR3 is TGTGCCAGCAGCCCGGGGGGTCTGGGCTCCTACGAGCAGTACTTC. This encodes CASSPGGLGSYEQYF.

A single count supports this clone. CDR3 region: CASSLGAGGQNTEAFF. In nucleotides, the CDR3 is TGCGCCAGCAGCTTGGGTGCAGGGGGCCAGAACACTGAAGCTTTCTTT. This rearrangement joins TRBV5-1 to TRBJ1-1; TRBD1 agrees at 8 bases. This CDR3 is 16 amino acids long. Germline CDR1 is SGHRS and CDR2 is YFSETQ. V was clipped by 0 bases and J by 1 base; unmatched bases: 5.

The rearrangement uses TRBV5-4 and TRBJ2-3; a possible D gene is TRBD2 (5 bases). The CDR3 loop spans 17 amino acids. Deletions cut 4 bases from V and 0 bases from J, with 18 bases between. CDR1 is SGHNT, CDR2 YYREEE, per germline (reference sequence). The CDR3 region has the DNA TGTGCCAGCAGCCCCAACCGGGCTCGGGAAAGCACAGATACGCAGTATTTT. Its protein product is CASSPNRARESTDTQYF.

The chain links TRBV2 to TRBJ1-2, with D possibly being TRBD1 (5 bases). Germline V gene sequence: CDR1 SNHLY, CDR2 FYNNEI. The CDR3 is made up of 15 amino acids. Trimming stripped 4 bases from V and 8 bases from J, with 20 bases between. The CDR3 region is CASSVGGRGASGYTF. Written as DNA, the CDR3 is TGTGCCAGCAGTGTCGGAGGGCGAGGGGCTAGCGGCTACACCTTC.

This clone was seen only once. This chain uses TRBV7-2 with TRBJ2-5; perhaps TRBD1 as D (6 bases). The V end was cut by 4 bases, the J end by 1 base, with 13 bases between. The germline gives CDR1 SGHTA, CDR2 FQGNSA. The CDR3 covers 15 residues. The CDR3 here is CASSSTRQAQETQYF. In DNA, the CDR3 is TGTGCCAGCAGCTCCACCCGACAGGCCCAAGAGACCCAGTACTTC. The full variable domain, rest sourced from reference TRBV7-2 and TRBJ2-5, is GAGVSQSPSNKVTEKGKDVELRCDPISGHTALYWYRQSLGQGLEFLIYFQGNSAPDKSGLPSDRFSAERTGGSVSTLTIQRTQQEDSAVYLCASSSTRQAQETQYFGPGTRLLVL.

This chain uses TRBV9 with TRBJ2-5; 10 nucleotides align to TRBD2. The CDR3 is 13 residues long. The germline gives CDR1 SGDLS, CDR2 YYNGEE. V lost 3 bases and J lost 10; bases outside the gene matches: 6. The CDR3 DNA sequence: TGTGCCAGCAGCGATCTAGCGGGGGAAGTCCAGTACTTC. Amino acids: CASSDLAGEVQYF.

The chain couples TRBV7-9 to TRBJ1-6; 8 positions agree with TRBD1. The length of the CDR3 is 18 residues. V lost 1 base, J lost 6 bases, and 11 bases stayed unmatched. Germline assignment: CDR1 SEHNR and CDR2 FQNEAQ (reference sequence). Here the CDR3 reads CASSLDFGTGGFNSPLHF. DNA of the CDR3: TGTGCCAGCAGCTTAGATTTTGGGACAGGCGGTTTTAATTCACCCCTCCACTTT.

The chain uses TRBV6-5 and TRBJ2-3; the D is unclear. Germline loops: CDR1 MNHEY, CDR2 SVGAGI. The CDR3 consists of 14 residues. Trimming took off 6 bases at V and 8 bases at J, with 18 bases between the two ends. CDR3 nucleotide sequence: TGTGCCAGCAGAAATTCAGGTGCACAGAGTACGCAGTATTTT. Amino acids: CASRNSGAQSTQYF.

This sequence joins TRBV11-2 and TRBJ2-3; D gene ambiguous. The germline V and J ends were trimmed by 6 bases and 3 bases, with 10 bases remaining between them. The CDR3 sequence is 13 residues long. Germline V CDR1 and CDR2: SGHAT, FQNNGV. The CDR3 loop is CASRKIETDTQYF. The CDR3 region has the DNA TGTGCCAGCAGAAAAATAGAGACAGATACGCAGTATTTT.

The rearrangement joins TRBV4-2 to TRBJ2-7; D perhaps matches TRBD2 (7 bases). CDR3 size: 16 residues. Germline V lookup: CDR1 LGHNA, CDR2 YNFKEQ. The V gene lost 2 bases and the J gene lost 1 base, with 15 bases spanning the gap. CDR3 bases: TGTGCCAGCAGCCAACTCTCGGGGGGCCAATCCTACGAGCAGTACTTC. Translation: CASSQLSGGQSYEQYF.